The present entry profiles one T cell receptor beta chain with its context. Its antigen is still unknown. This sample stems from a study of OX40 agonist ivuxolimab in advanced cancers. Using immunoSEQ multiplex PCR, the repertoire was profiled, and TCRdb retains in-frame clones only, with some absent. Here the sample spans tens of thousands of clones, approximately 81% being singletons. Study-wide results and caveats: At doses 0.1 to 3.0 mg/kg, CD4+ and CD8+ clones expanded.

CDR1 is LGHNA, CDR2 YSLEER, per germline. The CDR3 is made up of 11 amino acids. V was clipped by 0 bases and J by 14 bases, with 10 bases between them. The J gene is TRBJ1-1, the V gene TRBV4-3; no reliable D call. The clonotype was recovered from an adult with an advanced solid tumor such as melanoma, head and neck, liver or kidney cancer. The specimen comprised CD4+ or CD8+ T cells sorted from blood, sampled in a trial of the OX40 agonist ivuxolimab. DNA of the CDR3: TGCGCCAGCAGCCAAGATCGGGTCCTCTTCTTT. Translation gives CASSQDRVLFF.